The source of this T cell receptor beta chain is a study of blood T cell repertoires in COVID-19. Across the whole study: Samples of COVID-19 (acute and convalescent) were obtained from the United States, Italy and Spain. From T cells, B-cell-depleted T cells, or PBMCs came the material, which was cDNA or gDNA.

There are 16 residues in the CDR3. V shed 6 bases and J 2 bases; nucleotides not matched to a gene: 10. Germline values: CDR1 ENHRY, CDR2 SYGVKD. Authors' data handling: From reference gene primer amplification, estimates of nucleated cell counts were derived. Method: immunoSEQ multiplex PCR; TCRdb's copy keeps in-frame clones and lacks some. The V and J calls and clone size were taken over from that table, and D and trimming were inferred from the DNA. The sample carries more than 60,000 clones, approximately 80% recorded once. The TCR comes from a man aged 55-75 years with active or convalescent COVID-19. The rearrangement uses TRBV10-3 and TRBJ2-3, with 8 bases fitting TRBD1. Sequences were obtained from peripheral blood. In DNA, the CDR3 is TGTGCCATCAGCGCCCATTTACAGGGGGTCACAGATACGCAGTATTTT. It yields the protein CAISAHLQGVTDTQYF.